These 26 T cell receptor beta chains were all obtained from the same sample, sequenced in a study of blood T cell repertoires in COVID-19. Here immunoSEQ multiplex PCR was the method, and the copy in TCRdb shows in-frame clones only, minus some. Among some 200,000 clones, roughly 85% were seen once, and the ten largest hold roughly 4.8%. What was sequenced was PBMCs or T cells enriched from blood (not recorded which). The receptor set was obtained from a woman aged 45 to 65 who had been exposed to COVID-19.

The chain links TRBV12-5 to TRBJ2-3, with 8 bases matching TRBD2. V lost 6 bases to trimming and J lost 5 bases; unmatched junction nucleotides: 10. CDR3 length: 15 residues. Germline values: CDR1 LGHNT, CDR2 FRNRAP. CDR3: CASGPLGGGRDTQYF. The CDR3 region has the DNA TGTGCTAGTGGCCCCTTGGGCGGGGGGAGAGATACGCAGTATTTT. Supplemented by reference TRBV12-5 and TRBJ2-3, the full variable domain reads DARVTQTPRHKVTEMGQEVTMRCQPILGHNTVFWYRQTMMQGLELLAYFRNRAPLDDSGMPKDRFSAEMPDATLATLKIQPSEPRDSAVYFCASGPLGGGRDTQYFGPGTRLTVL.

This clone was recorded once. The V call is TRBV13, the J call TRBJ1-6, with D unclear. Germline V gene lookup returns CDR1 PRHDT and CDR2 FYEKMQ (reference sequence). The CDR3 is 13 residues long. Trimming cost V 3 bases and J 9 bases, with 9 bases left between them. CDR3 DNA: TGTGCCAGCAGCTTCTCTGGGCCTTCACCCCTCCACTTT. Encoded protein: CASSFSGPSPLHF.

This clone turned up a few times. The chain has TRBV4-1 and TRBJ2-2; D remains unclear. The CDR3 loop spans 12 amino acids. Germline CDR1 MGHRA, CDR2 YSYEKL. With 8 bases removed from V and 8 bases from J, the gap between germline ends came to 12 bases. The CDR3 protein is CASQNRPGELFF. CDR3 nucleotide sequence: TGCGCCAGCCAGAACAGACCTGGGGAGCTGTTTTTT.

Only a few counts were recorded for this clone. The chain links TRBV3-1 (or the pseudogene TRBV3-2) to TRBJ1-5, with 7 bases that match TRBD1. J gave up 0 bases and V 6 bases, and 2 bases lay outside the gene matches. Germline-derived CDR1 and CDR2 are LGHDT and YNNKEL (reference sequence). The CDR3 extends over 14 amino acids. This CDR3 is CASRQGNSNQPQHF. The DNA of the CDR3 is TGTGCCAGCAGACAGGGGAATAGCAATCAGCCCCAGCATTTT.

The chain links TRBV6-5 to TRBJ1-1, with D uncertain. In germline, CDR1 is MNHEY, CDR2 SVGAGI. CDR3 length: 12 residues. Deletions cut 10 bases from V and 0 bases from J, with 9 bases between. CDR3 sequence reads: CAIQRLNTEAFF. DNA of the CDR3: TGTGCCATCCAGCGTTTGAACACTGAAGCTTTCTTT.

This chain connects TRBV19 to TRBJ2-4, with D unclear. V was pared by 1 base and J by 6 bases, with 4 bases between. This CDR3 has 12 amino acids. CDR1 is LNHDA and CDR2 is SQIVND in the germline V gene (reference sequence). CDR3 sequence reads: CASSIAGNIQYF. DNA for the CDR3: TGTGCCAGTAGTATAGCCGGAAACATTCAGTACTTC.

Only one count was recorded for this clone. The chain couples TRBV5-4 to TRBJ2-7; 14 bases are shared with TRBD2. The ends lost 1 base at V and 3 bases at J; junction bases unmatched: 6. This CDR3 is built from 17 residues. Germline lookup yields CDR1 SGHNT and CDR2 YYREEE (reference sequence). CDR3 nucleotides: TGTGCCAGCAGCTTGAGCAGGACTAGCGGGGGGTTCTACGAGCAGTACTTC. Protein product: CASSLSRTSGGFYEQYF.

This sequence joins TRBV28 and TRBJ1-1; the D is unclear. The CDR3 covers 15 residues. CDR1 is MDHEN, CDR2 SYDVKM, per germline. Deletions cut 1 base from V and 0 bases from J, with 9 bases between. CDR3 sequence (DNA): TGTGCCAGCAGTTTATCAGGAGGGTTGAACACTGAAGCTTTCTTT. Encoded protein: CASSLSGGLNTEAFF.

The rearrangement uses TRBV7-3 and TRBJ1-2; D is undetermined. This CDR3 is 10 amino acids long. V lost 5 bases to trimming and J lost 6 bases, with 4 bases between them. Germline V CDR1 and CDR2: SGHTA, FQGTGA. The CDR3 sequence: CASSRDGYTF. In DNA, the CDR3 is TGTGCCAGCAGCCGTGATGGCTACACCTTC.

This clone was seen a few times. V usage is TRBV23-1 and J usage is TRBJ2-7, with 7 bases aligning to TRBD1. TRBV23-1 is labeled an ORF, and its function is uncertain. Unmatched junction bases numbered 9, after V lost 2 bases and J lost 2 bases. The CDR3 covers 16 residues. The CDR3, as DNA: TGCGCCAGCAGTCAACACAACAGGGGACCTACCTACGAGCAGTACTTC. Translation gives CASSQHNRGPTYEQYF.

The chain couples TRBV27 to TRBJ1-2, with D perhaps matching TRBD1 (5 bases). The CDR3 has 13 residues. The germline V gene has CDR1 MNHEY and CDR2 SMNVEV (reference sequence). V was shortened by 3 bases and J by 8 bases, with 13 bases between the two germline ends. The CDR3 loop is CASSLWQGGGYTF. CDR3 nucleotide sequence: TGTGCCAGCAGTTTGTGGCAGGGAGGAGGCTACACCTTC.

This clone has a single count. This chain joins TRBV6-5 and TRBJ2-5, with a weak D call TRBD1 (6 bases). Trimming took 0 bases from V and 1 from J, leaving 12 bases between them. The length of the CDR3 is 16 residues. Germline CDR1 and CDR2: MNHEY and SVGAGI. The CDR3 DNA is TGTGCCAGCAGTTACTCGACAGGCCCCGTCCAAGAGACCCAGTACTTC. This sequence encodes CASSYSTGPVQETQYF.

The chain carries TRBV20-1 and TRBJ2-3; perhaps TRBD2 as D (5 bases). Trimming left V 8 bases short and J 6 bases short, with 12 bases between. The germline CDR1 and CDR2 sequences are DFQATT and SNEGSKA (reference sequence). CDR3 size: 11 residues. The CDR3 here is CSTDWRDTQYF. The CDR3 region has the DNA TGCAGTACTGACTGGAGGGATACGCAGTATTTT.

The chain joins TRBV18 to TRBJ1-1; no clear D. Trimming shortened V by 6 bases and J by 2 bases, and 22 bases separated the two germline ends. Germline V lookup: CDR1 KGHSH, CDR2 LQKENI. CDR3 length equals 17 residues. The DNA for the CDR3 is TGTGCCAGCTCCCGGAGCCCGGCGACGTCGCTCAACACTGAAGCTTTCTTT. Its translation is CASSRSPATSLNTEAFF.

The V call is TRBV6-1, the J call TRBJ1-5; D is unclear. Germline assignment: CDR1 MNHNS and CDR2 SASEGT. This CDR3 comprises 15 residues. Trimming stripped 3 bases from V and 3 bases from J, with 12 bases between. Here the CDR3 DNA reads TGTGCCAGCAGTGAGCAACAGAATTACAATCAGCCCCAGCATTTT. Its translation: CASSEQQNYNQPQHF.

The count of this clone is one. The V and J genes are TRBV12-3 or TRBV12-4 and TRBJ1-1, with D possibly matching TRBD1 (5 bases). The CDR3 loop spans 12 amino acids. V was cut by 10 bases and J by 1 base, with 10 bases left in between. CDR3 bases: TGTGCCACCCGACAGCAGAACACTGAAGCTTTCTTT. It encodes CATRQQNTEAFF.

This chain joins TRBV7-8 and TRBJ2-7; 9 bases map to TRBD1. The trim removed 1 base at V and 2 bases at J, leaving 9 bases unmatched. The germline V gene encodes CDR1 SGHVS and CDR2 FQNEAQ. CDR3 size: 17 residues. The CDR3 spells CASSLGGTGRITYEQYF. The CDR3 nucleotides are TGTGCCAGCAGCTTAGGTGGGACAGGGAGGATAACCTACGAGCAGTACTTC.

The V gene is TRBV9, the J gene TRBJ2-3; 8 bases are a match to TRBD2. With V trimmed by 0 bases and J by 8 bases, 5 bases remained unmatched. This CDR3 spans 14 amino acids. Germline V lookup: CDR1 SGDLS, CDR2 YYNGEE. The CDR3 protein is CASSVESGGLTQYF. The CDR3 region has the DNA TGTGCCAGCAGCGTAGAGTCGGGGGGGCTTACGCAGTATTTT.

This chain uses TRBV9 with TRBJ2-3; D gene ambiguous. The length of the CDR3 is 13 residues. V shed 0 bases and J shed 6 bases, with 8 bases lying between them. Per the germline V gene, CDR1 is SGDLS and CDR2 is YYNGEE. CDR3 bases: TGTGCCAGCAGCGTAGTAAGCCGGGATACGCAGTATTTT. Amino acids: CASSVVSRDTQYF. Full variable domain (missing parts from reference TRBV9 and TRBJ2-3): DSGVTQTPKHLITATGQRVTLRCSPRSGDLSVYWYQQSLDQGLQFLIQYYNGEERAKGNILERFSAQQFPDLHSELNLSSLELGDSALYFCASSVVSRDTQYFGPGTRLTVL.

This clone was counted once. The CDR3 bases are TGTGCCAGCAGCCGGAGCTCCTACGAGCAGTACTTC. It yields the protein CASSRSSYEQYF. The chain carries TRBV13 and TRBJ2-7; no definite D call. The V gene lost 5 bases and the J gene lost 0 bases, with 5 bases spanning the gap. The germline gives CDR1 PRHDT, CDR2 FYEKMQ (reference sequence). The CDR3 is 12 amino acids.

The V and J genes are TRBV18 and TRBJ2-7; D possibly corresponds to TRBD1 (7 bases). The CDR3 extends over 14 amino acids. V dropped 6 bases and J dropped 8 bases, with 20 bases sitting between them. CDR1 is KGHSH, CDR2 LQKENI, per germline. CDR3 coding DNA: TGTGCCAGCTCTAACCTCGGACAGGAGGGAAAGCAGTACTTC. This encodes CASSNLGQEGKQYF.

The genes are TRBV5-1 and TRBJ1-1; TRBD1 aligns across 8 bases. Trimming cost V 4 bases and J 5 bases; bases outside gene matches: 7. Per the germline V gene, CDR1 is SGHRS and CDR2 is YFSETQ. This CDR3 has 14 amino acids. The CDR3 bases are TGCGCCAGCAGCCGCGGACAGGGTTCGACTGAAGCTTTCTTT. It is translated as CASSRGQGSTEAFF.

The chain recombines TRBV28 with TRBJ1-4; perhaps TRBD1 as D (6 bases). Germline CDR1 is MDHEN and CDR2 is SYDVKM. V was cut by 2 bases and J by 8 bases, with 12 bases left in between. This CDR3 contains 14 residues. CDR3 DNA: TGTGCCAGCAGTTTACACAGGGTCCGCGAAAAACTGTTTTTT. Translation: CASSLHRVREKLFF.

V usage is TRBV12-5 and J usage is TRBJ1-1, with 8 bases identical to TRBD1. CDR1 is LGHNT, CDR2 FRNRAP, per germline. This CDR3 has 13 residues. With V trimmed by 1 base and J by 9 bases, 4 bases remained unmatched. The CDR3 sequence is CASGLAGQGQAFF. Written as DNA, the CDR3 is TGTGCTAGTGGTTTGGCCGGACAGGGTCAAGCTTTCTTT.

The V gene is TRBV6-4, the J gene TRBJ1-6; 7 bases match TRBD1. The junction had 6 bases not matched to a gene; V was cut back by 3 bases and J by 7 bases. CDR3 length: 15 residues. The germline V gene has CDR1 MRHNA and CDR2 SNTAGT. The CDR3 loop is CASSEIQGRNSPLHF. CDR3 coding DNA: TGTGCCAGCAGTGAAATACAGGGGAGAAATTCACCCCTCCACTTT.

This sequence joins TRBV2 and TRBJ1-2; 7 bases agree with TRBD1. This CDR3 has 16 residues. Germline V gene data show CDR1 as SNHLY and CDR2 as FYNNEI. Unmatched junction bases numbered 15, after V lost 6 bases and J lost 5 bases. The DNA for the CDR3 is TGTGCCAGCAGCGGAGGTGGACAGGAGAGGCTTTATGGCTACACCTTC. Amino acids: CASSGGGQERLYGYTF.